This TCR beta chain was sequenced for a study of blood T cell repertoires in COVID-19. As for the study in general: Sources were T cells, B-cell-depleted T cells, or PBMCs; the material itself was cDNA or gDNA.

Germline CDR1 and CDR2: MNHEY and SVGEGT. The CDR3 totals 14 residues. V shed 3 bases, J shed 2 bases, and the junction held 3 bases outside the gene matches. In the original analysis: Nucleated cell number was recorded as an estimate derived from reference gene primer amplification. TCRdb's copy holds only in-frame clones and misses some; the assay was immunoSEQ multiplex PCR. Clone size and V and J calls were adopted from that table, with D and trimming inferred from the DNA. The table shows about 360,000 clones, with 65% to 90% occurring only once. This clone has a handful of counts. The sample contains more than one DNA sequence encoding this CDR3.

The clonotype comes from a woman in her sixties with COVID-19, enrolled during active disease. This sequence joins TRBV6-2 or TRBV6-3 and TRBJ2-7; TRBD2 matches 8 bases. Source material: peripheral blood. In DNA, the CDR3 is TGTGCCAGCAGTTATCGAGCGGGGGCCTACGAGCAGTACTTC. It encodes CASSYRAGAYEQYF.